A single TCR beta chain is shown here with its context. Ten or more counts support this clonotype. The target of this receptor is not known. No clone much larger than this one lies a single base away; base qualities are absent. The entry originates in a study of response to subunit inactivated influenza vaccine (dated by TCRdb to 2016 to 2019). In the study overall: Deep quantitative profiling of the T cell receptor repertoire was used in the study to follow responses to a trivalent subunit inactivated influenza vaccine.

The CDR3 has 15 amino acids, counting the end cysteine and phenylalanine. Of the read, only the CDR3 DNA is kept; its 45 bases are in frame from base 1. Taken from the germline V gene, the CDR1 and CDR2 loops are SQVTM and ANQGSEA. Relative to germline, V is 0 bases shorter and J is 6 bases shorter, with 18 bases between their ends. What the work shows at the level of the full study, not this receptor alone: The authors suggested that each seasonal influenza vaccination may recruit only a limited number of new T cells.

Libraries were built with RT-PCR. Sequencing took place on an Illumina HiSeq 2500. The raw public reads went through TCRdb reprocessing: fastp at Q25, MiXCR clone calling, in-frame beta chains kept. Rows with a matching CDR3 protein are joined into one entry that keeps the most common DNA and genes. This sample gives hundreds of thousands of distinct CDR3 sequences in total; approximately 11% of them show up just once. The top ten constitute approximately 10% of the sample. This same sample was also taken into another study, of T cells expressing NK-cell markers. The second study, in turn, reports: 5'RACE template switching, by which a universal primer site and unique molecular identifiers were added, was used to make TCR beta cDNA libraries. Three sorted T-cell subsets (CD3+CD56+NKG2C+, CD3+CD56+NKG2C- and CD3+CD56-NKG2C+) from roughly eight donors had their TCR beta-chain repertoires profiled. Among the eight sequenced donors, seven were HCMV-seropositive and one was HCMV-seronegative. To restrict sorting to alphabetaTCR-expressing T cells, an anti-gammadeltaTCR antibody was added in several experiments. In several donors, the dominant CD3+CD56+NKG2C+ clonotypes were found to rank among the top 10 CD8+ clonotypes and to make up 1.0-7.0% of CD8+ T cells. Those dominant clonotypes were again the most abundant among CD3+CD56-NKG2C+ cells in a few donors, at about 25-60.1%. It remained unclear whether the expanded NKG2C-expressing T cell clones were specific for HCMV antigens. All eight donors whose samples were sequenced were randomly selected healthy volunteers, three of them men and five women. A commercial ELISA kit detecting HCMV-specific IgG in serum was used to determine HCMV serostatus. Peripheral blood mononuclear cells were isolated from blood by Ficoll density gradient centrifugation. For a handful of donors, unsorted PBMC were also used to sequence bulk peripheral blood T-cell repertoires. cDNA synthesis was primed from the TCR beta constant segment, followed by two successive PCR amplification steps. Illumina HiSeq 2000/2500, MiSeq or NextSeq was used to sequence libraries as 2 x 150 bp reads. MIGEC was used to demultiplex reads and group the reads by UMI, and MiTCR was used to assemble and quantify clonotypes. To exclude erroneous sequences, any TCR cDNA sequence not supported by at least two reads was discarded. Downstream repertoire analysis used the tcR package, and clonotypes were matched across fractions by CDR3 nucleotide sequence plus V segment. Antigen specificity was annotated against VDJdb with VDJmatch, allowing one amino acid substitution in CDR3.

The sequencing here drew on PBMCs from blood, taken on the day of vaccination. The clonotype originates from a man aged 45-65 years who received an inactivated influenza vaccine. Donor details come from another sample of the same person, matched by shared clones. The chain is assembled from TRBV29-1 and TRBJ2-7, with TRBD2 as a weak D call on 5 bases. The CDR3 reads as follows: CSVEEKGSGSPEQYF. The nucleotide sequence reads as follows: TGCAGCGTTGAAGAAAAGGGAAGCGGTTCTCCCGAGCAGTACTTC.